The present T cell receptor (beta chain) was sequenced within a study of blood T cell repertoires in COVID-19. Looking at the study overall: Material from acute and convalescent COVID-19 was sourced from the United States, Italy and Spain. T cells, B-cell-depleted T cells, or PBMCs supplied cDNA or gDNA.

Source study methods: Using reference gene primer amplification, nucleated cell counts were estimated. TCRdb's table, derived via immunoSEQ multiplex PCR, lists solely in-frame clones and lacks some. For V, J and clone size, that table is used; D and trimming come from the DNA. This table holds about 140,000 clones, around 89% found once. A Seattle source enrolled patients during active infection and followed them longitudinally. V was trimmed by 3 bases and J by 0 bases, leaving 10 bases between them. The germline V gene encodes CDR1 SGDLS and CDR2 YYNGEE. The length of the CDR3 is 15 residues. Material: peripheral blood. V and J are TRBV9 and TRBJ1-3; D uncertain. This clonotype originated in a human donor with COVID-19, enrolled during active disease. The donor label of this sample is uncertain. As DNA, the CDR3 is TGTGCCAGCAGCGGCACAGTGGGCTCTGGAAACACCATATATTTT. Translated, it gives CASSGTVGSGNTIYF. Together with reference TRBV9 and TRBJ1-3, the CDR3 gives the full variable domain: DSGVTQTPKHLITATGQRVTLRCSPRSGDLSVYWYQQSLDQGLQFLIQYYNGEERAKGNILERFSAQQFPDLHSELNLSSLELGDSALYFCASSGTVGSGNTIYFGEGSWLTVV.